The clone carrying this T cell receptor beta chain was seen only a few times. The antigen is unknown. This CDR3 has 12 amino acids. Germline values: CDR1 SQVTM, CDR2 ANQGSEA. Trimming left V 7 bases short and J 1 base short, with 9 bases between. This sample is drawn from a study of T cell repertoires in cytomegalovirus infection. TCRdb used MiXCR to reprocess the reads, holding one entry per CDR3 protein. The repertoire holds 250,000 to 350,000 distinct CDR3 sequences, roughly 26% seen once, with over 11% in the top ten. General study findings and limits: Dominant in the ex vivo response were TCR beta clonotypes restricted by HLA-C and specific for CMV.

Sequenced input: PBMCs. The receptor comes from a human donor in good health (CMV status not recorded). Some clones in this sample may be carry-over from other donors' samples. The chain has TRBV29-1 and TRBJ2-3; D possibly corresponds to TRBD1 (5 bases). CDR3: CSAETGTDTQYF. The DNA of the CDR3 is TGCAGCGCTGAGACAGGCACAGATACGCAGTATTTT.